This is a list of T cell receptor beta chains from one sample in a study of human T cells and chemical hapten exposure. TCRdb itself ran the RACE reads through MiXCR, one entry per CDR3 protein. The sample lists tens of thousands of distinct CDR3 sequences; approximately 9% were seen once. The sample consisted of whole blood, taken in connection with sensitization to the hapten diphenylcyclopropenone (DPC). The receptors come from a man aged 25 to 45 with alopecia areata. Some clones in this sample may be carry-over from other donors' samples. The CDR3 runs from the conserved cysteine through the conserved F or W. The D gene is left open where the match is weak. Expanded clones get a size class; other rows say once, few or many, or leave the size out.

d_call: -
v_call: TRBV24-1
j_call: TRBJ2-1
clone_size: many
cdr3_aa: CATSVLGGTDNEQFF
cdr3_nt: TGTGCCACCAGTGTCCTGGGGGGAACCGACAATGAGCAGTTCTTC

d_call: -
v_call: TRBV20-1
j_call: TRBJ1-1
clone_size: -
cdr3_aa: CSCRGSVTEAFF
cdr3_nt: TGCAGTTGCCGGGGCTCGGTAACTGAAGCTTTCTTT

d_call: TRBD1
v_call: TRBV12-3/TRBV12-4
j_call: TRBJ1-5
clone_size: many
cdr3_aa: CASSPDRGPYQPQHF
cdr3_nt: TGTGCCAGCAGCCCGGACAGGGGGCCCTATCAGCCCCAGCATTTT

d_call: -
v_call: TRBV7-2
j_call: TRBJ2-2
clone_size: many
cdr3_aa: CASSPQGGTGELFF
cdr3_nt: TGTGCCAGCAGCCCCCAGGGGGGGACCGGGGAGCTGTTTTTT

d_call: -
v_call: TRBV7-3
j_call: TRBJ2-2
clone_size: many
cdr3_aa: CASRTNTGELFF
cdr3_nt: TGTGCCAGCCGGACAAACACCGGGGAGCTGTTTTTT

d_call: TRBD1
v_call: TRBV10-3
j_call: TRBJ2-3
clone_size: few
cdr3_aa: CAISEGTGSADTQYF
cdr3_nt: TGTGCCATCAGTGAAGGGACAGGGAGCGCAGATACGCAGTATTTT

d_call: -
v_call: TRBV9
j_call: TRBJ2-7
clone_size: few
cdr3_aa: CASSVEPVGGEQYF
cdr3_nt: TGTGCCAGCAGCGTAGAGCCGGTCGGAGGCGAGCAGTACTTC

d_call: -
v_call: TRBV20-1
j_call: TRBJ2-3
clone_size: many
cdr3_aa: CSARWTGTDTQYF
cdr3_nt: TGCAGTGCTAGATGGACAGGCACAGATACGCAGTATTTT

d_call: -
v_call: TRBV4-2
j_call: TRBJ1-2
clone_size: many
cdr3_aa: CASSPSSTGPYGYTF
cdr3_nt: TGTGCCAGCAGCCCTTCATCGACAGGTCCCTATGGCTACACCTTC

d_call: TRBD2
v_call: TRBV11-3
j_call: TRBJ2-7
clone_size: few
cdr3_aa: CASSFGTGGQYF
cdr3_nt: TGTGCCAGCAGCTTCGGTACGGGGGGGCAGTACTTC

d_call: -
v_call: TRBV3-1
j_call: TRBJ2-3
clone_size: few
cdr3_aa: CASSQDVGDGTQYF
cdr3_nt: TGTGCCAGCAGCCAAGATGTTGGGGACGGTACGCAGTATTTT

d_call: TRBD2
v_call: TRBV7-9
j_call: TRBJ2-1
clone_size: many
cdr3_aa: CASERASGGSYNEQFF
cdr3_nt: TGTGCCTCCGAGAGGGCTAGCGGGGGGTCCTACAATGAGCAGTTCTTC

d_call: -
v_call: TRBV7-8
j_call: TRBJ1-1
clone_size: few
cdr3_aa: CASSPWGGLNTEAFF
cdr3_nt: TGTGCCAGCAGCCCCTGGGGGGGACTGAACACTGAAGCTTTCTTT

d_call: -
v_call: TRBV5-1
j_call: TRBJ1-2
clone_size: -
cdr3_aa: CASSRNPTANYGYTF
cdr3_nt: TGCGCCAGCAGCCGAAACCCAACAGCTAACTATGGCTACACCTTC

d_call: -
v_call: TRBV12-3/TRBV12-4
j_call: TRBJ1-5
clone_size: few
cdr3_aa: CASNFQGPSNQPQHF
cdr3_nt: TGTGCCAGCAACTTCCAGGGCCCTAGCAATCAGCCCCAGCATTTT

d_call: -
v_call: TRBV20-1
j_call: TRBJ2-7
clone_size: many
cdr3_aa: CSAKDSYEQYF
cdr3_nt: TGCAGTGCAAAGGACAGTTACGAGCAGTACTTC

d_call: -
v_call: TRBV7-9
j_call: TRBJ1-1
clone_size: -
cdr3_aa: CASSPQGNMNTEAFF
cdr3_nt: TGTGCCAGCAGCCCTCAGGGAAATATGAACACTGAAGCTTTCTTT

d_call: TRBD1
v_call: TRBV29-1
j_call: TRBJ1-1
clone_size: -
cdr3_aa: CSVEGQGKTEAFF
cdr3_nt: TGCAGCGTTGAGGGACAGGGGAAAACTGAAGCTTTCTTT

d_call: TRBD2
v_call: TRBV6-1
j_call: TRBJ2-3
clone_size: -
cdr3_aa: CASRSMAGLAGVDTQYF
cdr3_nt: TGTGCCAGCCGCTCGATGGCGGGACTAGCGGGAGTCGATACGCAGTATTTT

d_call: TRBD1
v_call: TRBV2
j_call: TRBJ2-7
clone_size: -
cdr3_aa: CASSGPGTDPYEQYF
cdr3_nt: TGTGCCAGCAGTGGACCCGGGACAGACCCCTACGAGCAGTACTTC

d_call: -
v_call: TRBV29-1
j_call: TRBJ2-3
clone_size: -
cdr3_aa: CSVEGGGGKDF
cdr3_nt: TGCAGCGTTGAAGGAGGAGGGGGGAAGGATTTT

d_call: TRBD2
v_call: TRBV7-9
j_call: TRBJ2-1
clone_size: few
cdr3_aa: CASSGTSGTSYNEQFF
cdr3_nt: TGTGCCAGCAGCGGGACTAGCGGAACCTCCTACAATGAGCAGTTCTTC

d_call: TRBD1
v_call: TRBV6-1
j_call: TRBJ2-1
clone_size: many
cdr3_aa: CASRSIPGQGLNEQFF
cdr3_nt: TGTGCCAGCAGAAGCATTCCGGGACAGGGTTTGAATGAGCAGTTCTTC

d_call: -
v_call: TRBV29-1
j_call: TRBJ2-3
clone_size: many
cdr3_aa: CSVNVLGPDTQYF
cdr3_nt: TGCAGCGTGAACGTGCTAGGTCCAGATACGCAGTATTTT

d_call: -
v_call: TRBV7-9
j_call: TRBJ1-4
clone_size: -
cdr3_aa: CASSLGGINEKLFF
cdr3_nt: TGTGCCAGCAGCTTAGGAGGGATTAATGAAAAACTGTTTTTT

d_call: -
v_call: TRBV6-2/TRBV6-3
j_call: TRBJ2-2
clone_size: few
cdr3_aa: CASSYSTDTGELFF
cdr3_nt: TGTGCCAGCAGTTACTCGACAGACACCGGGGAGCTGTTTTTT

d_call: -
v_call: TRBV7-6
j_call: TRBJ2-1
clone_size: few
cdr3_aa: CASSRGGASYNEQFF
cdr3_nt: TGTGCCAGCAGTCGCGGCGGGGCCTCCTACAATGAGCAGTTCTTC

d_call: -
v_call: TRBV10-1
j_call: TRBJ2-3
clone_size: many
cdr3_aa: CASSQRGHSGDTQYF
cdr3_nt: TGCGCCAGCAGTCAGAGGGGACATTCGGGAGATACGCAGTATTTT

d_call: -
v_call: TRBV14
j_call: TRBJ1-2
clone_size: many
cdr3_aa: CASSLGRAVGYGYTF
cdr3_nt: TGTGCCAGCAGCCTAGGCCGGGCTGTTGGTTATGGCTACACCTTC

d_call: TRBD2
v_call: TRBV6-2/TRBV6-3
j_call: TRBJ2-3
clone_size: -
cdr3_aa: CASSGPTDTQYF
cdr3_nt: TGTGCCAGTAGCGGGCCCACAGATACGCAGTATTTT

d_call: TRBD2
v_call: TRBV11-2
j_call: TRBJ2-7
clone_size: many
cdr3_aa: CASNRLAGGPLEQYF
cdr3_nt: TGTGCCAGCAACCGTCTAGCGGGAGGTCCTCTGGAGCAGTACTTC

d_call: TRBD2
v_call: TRBV4-2
j_call: TRBJ2-1
clone_size: few
cdr3_aa: CASSQDTSGGHNEQFF
cdr3_nt: TGTGCCAGCAGCCAAGATACTAGCGGGGGGCACAATGAGCAGTTCTTC

d_call: -
v_call: TRBV19
j_call: TRBJ1-1
clone_size: many
cdr3_aa: CASSITSRPPRTEAFF
cdr3_nt: TGTGCCAGTAGTATCACGAGCCGGCCCCCCCGCACTGAAGCTTTCTTT

d_call: -
v_call: TRBV10-2
j_call: TRBJ1-5
clone_size: many
cdr3_aa: CASRDEGGYSNQPQHF
cdr3_nt: TGCGCCAGCAGGGACGAGGGCGGGTATAGCAATCAGCCCCAGCATTTT

d_call: -
v_call: TRBV4-3
j_call: TRBJ2-2
clone_size: many
cdr3_aa: CASSQERGNTGELFF
cdr3_nt: TGCGCCAGCAGCCAAGAGCGGGGGAACACCGGGGAGCTGTTTTTT

d_call: -
v_call: TRBV4-1
j_call: TRBJ1-1
clone_size: -
cdr3_aa: CASSQGNRGGGGRRAFF
cdr3_nt: TGCGCCAGCAGCCAAGGAAACCGTGGCGGAGGGGGGCGTCGGGCTTTCTTT

d_call: TRBD1
v_call: TRBV3-1
j_call: TRBJ1-5
clone_size: -
cdr3_aa: CASSQGTGRQPQHF
cdr3_nt: TGTGCCAGCAGCCAAGGGACAGGGAGACAGCCCCAGCATTTT

d_call: -
v_call: TRBV7-9
j_call: TRBJ2-5
clone_size: -
cdr3_aa: CASSKNRDPLLQETQYF
cdr3_nt: TGTGCCAGCAGCAAGAACAGGGACCCCTTACTTCAAGAGACCCAGTACTTC

d_call: -
v_call: TRBV27
j_call: TRBJ1-5
clone_size: -
cdr3_aa: CASRAGVLGQPQHF
cdr3_nt: TGTGCCAGCAGAGCAGGGGTTTTGGGTCAGCCCCAGCATTTT

d_call: -
v_call: TRBV29-1
j_call: TRBJ1-1
clone_size: many
cdr3_aa: CSVVSQGTTNTEAFF
cdr3_nt: TGCAGCGTTGTTTCCCAGGGGACTACAAACACTGAAGCTTTCTTT

d_call: -
v_call: TRBV20-1
j_call: TRBJ2-7
clone_size: -
cdr3_aa: CSARVPGQGYEQYF
cdr3_nt: TGCAGTGCTAGAGTCCCCGGCCAGGGCTACGAGCAGTACTTC

d_call: TRBD2
v_call: TRBV29-1
j_call: TRBJ2-5
clone_size: -
cdr3_aa: CSVAGGETQYF
cdr3_nt: TGCAGCGTTGCCGGGGGGGAGACCCAGTACTTC

d_call: -
v_call: TRBV15
j_call: TRBJ2-7
clone_size: few
cdr3_aa: CATSRFRQREDEQYF
cdr3_nt: TGTGCCACCAGCAGGTTCCGGCAGAGAGAGGACGAGCAGTACTTC

d_call: TRBD1
v_call: TRBV7-9
j_call: TRBJ1-1
clone_size: few
cdr3_aa: CASSAWTGGTEAFF
cdr3_nt: TGTGCCAGCAGCGCGTGGACAGGGGGCACTGAAGCTTTCTTT

d_call: -
v_call: TRBV20-1
j_call: TRBJ2-2
clone_size: -
cdr3_aa: CSALGGTGELFF
cdr3_nt: TGCAGTGCTCTGGGGGGCACCGGGGAGCTGTTTTTT

d_call: -
v_call: TRBV29-1
j_call: TRBJ2-7
clone_size: many
cdr3_aa: CSVSGVYEQYF
cdr3_nt: TGCAGCGTATCAGGAGTGTACGAGCAGTACTTC